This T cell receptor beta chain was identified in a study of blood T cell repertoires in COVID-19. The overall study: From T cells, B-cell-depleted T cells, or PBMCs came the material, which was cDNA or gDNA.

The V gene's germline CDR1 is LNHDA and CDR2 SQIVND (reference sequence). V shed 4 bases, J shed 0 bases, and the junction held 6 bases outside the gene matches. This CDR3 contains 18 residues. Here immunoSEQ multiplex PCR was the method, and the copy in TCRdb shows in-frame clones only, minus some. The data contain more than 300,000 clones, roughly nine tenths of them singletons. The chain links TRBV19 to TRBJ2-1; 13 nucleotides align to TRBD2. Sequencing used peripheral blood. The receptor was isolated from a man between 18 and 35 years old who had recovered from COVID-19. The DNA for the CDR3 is TGTGCCAGTAGTAGACTAGCGGGGGGCCAAAGCTCCTACAATGAGCAGTTCTTC. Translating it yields CASSRLAGGQSSYNEQFF.